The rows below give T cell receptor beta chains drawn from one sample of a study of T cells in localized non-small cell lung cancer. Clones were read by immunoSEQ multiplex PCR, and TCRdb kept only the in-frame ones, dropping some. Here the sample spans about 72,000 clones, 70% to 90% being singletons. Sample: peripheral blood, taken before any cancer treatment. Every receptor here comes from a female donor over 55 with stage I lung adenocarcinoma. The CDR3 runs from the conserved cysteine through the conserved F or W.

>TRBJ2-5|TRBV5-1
CASSQGGGETQYF
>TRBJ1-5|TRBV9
CASSVDSSNQPQHF
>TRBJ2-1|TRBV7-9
CASSFPGGQNEQFF
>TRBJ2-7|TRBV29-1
CSVVEGNYEQYF
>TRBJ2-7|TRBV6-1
CASSEGAYSASYEQYF
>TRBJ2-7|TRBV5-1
CASSPGTLTYEQYF
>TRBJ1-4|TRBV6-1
CASSEGTATNEKLFF
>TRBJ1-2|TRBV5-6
CASSLDLGGYGYTF
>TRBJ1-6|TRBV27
CASRTKSSYNSPLHF
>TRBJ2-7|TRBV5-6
CASSLADRGYEQYF
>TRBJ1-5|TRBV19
CASSIMGLGGQPQHF
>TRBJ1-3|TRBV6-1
CASSGDDSSGNTIYF
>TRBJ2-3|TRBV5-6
CASSTRTSGTSTDTQYF
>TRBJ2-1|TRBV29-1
CSVADSYNEQFF
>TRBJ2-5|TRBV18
CASSETQSRGETQYF
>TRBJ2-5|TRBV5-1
CASSLVRLSGGQETQYF
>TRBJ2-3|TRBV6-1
CASSESLAGGTDTQYF
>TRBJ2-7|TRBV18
CASSQGTVLEEQYF
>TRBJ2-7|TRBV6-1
CASSPRTSANYEQYF
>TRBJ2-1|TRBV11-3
CASSPGTSGYNEQFF
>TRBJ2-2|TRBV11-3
CASRDRLYTGELFF
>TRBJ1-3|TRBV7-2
CASSPTSSGNTIYF
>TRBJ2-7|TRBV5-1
CASSLTGQEQYF
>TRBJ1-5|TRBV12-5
CASGQGSESPQHF
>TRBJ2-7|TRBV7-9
CASTRAGGPSEQYF
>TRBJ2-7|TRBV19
CASSWDAGNSQYF
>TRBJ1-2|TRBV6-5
CASRDREPDGYTF
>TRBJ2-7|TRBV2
CASRKGQGAREQYF
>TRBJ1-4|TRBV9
CASSPTGGSEKLFF
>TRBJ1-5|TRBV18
CASSQETGQQPQHF
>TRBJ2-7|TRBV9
CASSAASQATSYEQYF
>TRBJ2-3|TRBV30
CAWSGLAVSTDTQYF
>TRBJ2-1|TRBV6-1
CASSSGTHSYNEQFF
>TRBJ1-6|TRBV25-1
CASNAGTGGWGTSPLHF
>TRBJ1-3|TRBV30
CAWSVNSGNTIYF
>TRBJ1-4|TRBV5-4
CASSQGRGTGVEKLFF
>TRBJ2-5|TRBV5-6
CASSRFRATSKGTQYF
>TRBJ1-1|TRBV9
CASSGPGSEAFF
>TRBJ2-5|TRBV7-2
CASSPGPPGETQYF
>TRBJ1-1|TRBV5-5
CASSLAGPPNTEAFF
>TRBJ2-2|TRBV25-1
CASSDRGLAGMNTGELFF
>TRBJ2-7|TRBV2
CASIYGGGTYEQYF
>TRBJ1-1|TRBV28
CASTTLARVAAEAFF
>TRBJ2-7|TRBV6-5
CASSYTGANAGEQYF
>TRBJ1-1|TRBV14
CASSQARMNTEAFF
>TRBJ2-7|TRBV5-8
CASSWSLGRPYEQYF
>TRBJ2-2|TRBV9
CASSVSPGTGELFF
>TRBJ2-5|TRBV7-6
CASSSTRGETQYF
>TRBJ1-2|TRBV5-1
CASSIAGPPDYGYTF
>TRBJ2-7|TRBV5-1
CASKGDPSSYEQYF